Listed below are T cell receptor beta chains from one sample, sequenced in a study of cytomegalovirus exposure and HLA in healthy donors. Profiling relied on immunoSEQ multiplex PCR, and the TCRdb table lists in-frame clones only, not all of them. The data show some 120,000 clones, with 77% seen just once and around 5.8% held by the top ten. Sequenced sample: PBMCs. The receptors originated from a man between 18 and 29 years old in good health and CMV-seropositive. Both conserved end residues are part of each CDR3. A D gene is named only where the DNA matches it firmly. Clone size is not always given. Where it is, it says once, few, many or a class for expanded clones.

J,V,D,size,CDR3,DNA
TRBJ2-3,TRBV7-7,TRBD2,.,CASRKLAGESTDTQYF,TGTGCTAGCAGAAAACTAGCGGGAGAGAGCACAGATACGCAGTATTTT
TRBJ1-1,TRBV11-3,TRBD1,.,CASSLTTGTGRNTEAFF,TGTGCCAGCAGCTTAACGACCGGGACAGGCCGGAACACTGAAGCTTTCTTT
TRBJ2-1,TRBV27,TRBD2,.,CASSLTSGRGHEQFF,TGTGCCAGCAGTTTAACTAGCGGGAGGGGCCATGAGCAGTTCTTC
TRBJ2-3,TRBV9,.,once,CASSKQGSLTDTQYF,TGTGCCAGCAGCAAGCAGGGTTCGTTGACAGATACGCAGTATTTT
TRBJ1-2,TRBV19,TRBD1,.,CASSPRTGVHGYTF,TGTGCCAGTAGTCCCCGGACAGGGGTCCATGGCTACACCTTC
TRBJ2-3,TRBV27,.,.,CASSPWSSGDTQYF,TGTGCCAGCAGTCCCTGGAGCTCCGGGGATACGCAGTATTTT
TRBJ2-2,TRBV6-1,.,.,CASSEGRYNTGELFF,TGTGCCAGCAGTGAAGGGCGGTATAACACCGGGGAGCTGTTTTTT
TRBJ2-3,TRBV5-1,TRBD2,.,CASTYGSGGLDTQYF,TGCGCCAGCACATATGGAAGCGGGGGGCTAGATACGCAGTATTTT
TRBJ1-1,TRBV11-2,.,.,CASSLEYQEAFF,TGTGCCAGCAGCTTAGAATACCAGGAAGCTTTCTTT
TRBJ1-6,TRBV5-3,.,.,CARSLGQLNNSPLHF,TGTGCCAGAAGCTTGGGACAGCTCAATAATTCACCCCTCCACTTT
TRBJ1-1,TRBV5-4,.,.,CASSLMSRGTEAFF,TGTGCCAGCAGCTTGATGAGCCGAGGCACTGAAGCTTTCTTT
TRBJ2-7,TRBV6-5,TRBD2,few,CASRYGRAGYEQYF,TGTGCCAGCCGATACGGGAGGGCCGGCTACGAGCAGTACTTC
TRBJ2-3,TRBV2,TRBD1,.,CASRPDRATDTQYF,TGTGCCAGCAGACCCGACAGGGCCACAGATACGCAGTATTTT
TRBJ2-7,TRBV7-6,TRBD2,.,CASSLVAGAYEQYF,TGTGCCAGCAGCTTGGTAGCGGGTGCCTACGAGCAGTACTTC
TRBJ1-4,TRBV2,TRBD1,.,CASSWTGGGKLFF,TGTGCCAGCAGTTGGACAGGGGGTGGAAAACTGTTTTTT
TRBJ2-3,TRBV2,TRBD2,.,CASSVRRLASSTDTQYF,TGTGCCAGCAGTGTCCGCCGACTAGCCTCTAGCACAGATACGCAGTATTTT